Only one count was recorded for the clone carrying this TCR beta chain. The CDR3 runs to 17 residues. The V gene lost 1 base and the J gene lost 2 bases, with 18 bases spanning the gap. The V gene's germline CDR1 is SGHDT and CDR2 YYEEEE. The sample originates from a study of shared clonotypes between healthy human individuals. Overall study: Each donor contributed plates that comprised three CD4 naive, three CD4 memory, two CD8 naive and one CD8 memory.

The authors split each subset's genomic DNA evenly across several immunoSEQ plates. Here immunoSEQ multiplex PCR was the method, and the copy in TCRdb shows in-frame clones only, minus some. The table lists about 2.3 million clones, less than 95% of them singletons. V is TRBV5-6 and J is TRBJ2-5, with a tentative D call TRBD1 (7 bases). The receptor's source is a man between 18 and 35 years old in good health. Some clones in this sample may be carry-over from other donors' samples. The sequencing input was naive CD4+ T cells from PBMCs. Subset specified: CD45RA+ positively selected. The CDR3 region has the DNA TGTGCCAGCAGCTTGCTCAAGGGGCAGGGGGGACAAGAGACCCAGTACTTC. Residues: CASSLLKGQGGQETQYF.